These 20 T cell receptor beta chains were sequenced from one sample in a study of T cells in Graves' hyperthyroidism and ophthalmopathy. TCR beta CDR3 sequences were amplified from RNA transcripts. An initial round of RT-PCR targeting the TCR CDR3 relied on the HTBI primer set. Using its own MiXCR run on the multiplex PCR reads, TCRdb lists one record per CDR3 protein. This table has 700,000 or so distinct CDR3 sequences, roughly 15% appearing once. The sequencing sample was made of blood. Receptors originate from a man aged 18-30 years with Graves' hyperthyroidism.

In this sample, this clonotype turned up many times. This rearrangement joins TRBV6-1 to TRBJ1-1; unclear D gene. Germline CDR1 reads MNHNS; CDR2 reads SASEGT. This CDR3 spans 11 amino acids. V gave up 11 bases and J gave up 2 bases, with 9 bases separating them. The DNA of the CDR3 is TGTGCCGTTCGGGAAAACACTGAAGCTTTCTTT. This codes for CAVRENTEAFF.

The table lists this clonotype with a few counts. The V and J genes are TRBV7-9 and TRBJ2-5; D is uncertain. CDR3 size: 13 residues. The ends were cut back, 2 bases at V and 3 bases at J, with 7 bases in the middle. Germline V lookup: CDR1 SEHNR, CDR2 FQNEAQ (reference sequence). The CDR3 DNA sequence: TGTGCCAGCAGCTTAACATCTAAAGAGACCCAGTACTTC. Protein sequence: CASSLTSKETQYF. The complete variable domain, with remaining parts taken from reference TRBV7-9 and TRBJ2-5, reads DTGVSQNPRHKITKRGQNVTFRCDPISEHNRLYWYRQTLGQGPEFLTYFQNEAQLEKSRLLSDRFSAERPKGSFSTLEIQRTEQGDSAMYLCASSLTSKETQYFGPGTRLLVL.

This clonotype was found a few times. The chain links TRBV20-1 to TRBJ1-1, with 8 nucleotides matching TRBD1. This CDR3 spans 13 amino acids. Germline V CDR1 and CDR2: DFQATT, SNEGSKA (reference sequence). After removal of 5 bases from V and 8 bases from J, the junction contained 10 bases not matched to a gene. The CDR3 sequence: CSAGGQVVREAFF. Here the CDR3 DNA reads TGCAGTGCTGGGGGACAGGTGGTCCGAGAAGCTTTCTTT.

The chain couples TRBV6-1 to TRBJ1-2; TRBD1 is a possible D gene (5 bases). The CDR3 runs 14 residues. The V and J ends lost 6 bases and 3 bases respectively, with 14 bases between them. Germline CDR1 and CDR2: MNHNS and SASEGT. The CDR3 nucleotides are TGTGCCAGCAGGCTCGGGGGTAATCACTATGGCTACACCTTC. It encodes CASRLGGNHYGYTF.

This clonotype was observed a few times. The gene calls are TRBV7-9 and TRBJ2-7, with D perhaps TRBD2 (6 bases). V was pared by 8 bases and J by 0 bases, with 20 bases between. Per germline, CDR1 SEHNR and CDR2 FQNEAQ (reference sequence). This CDR3 is built from 16 residues. The DNA for the CDR3 is TGTGCCAGCGGCCCCTCCCGCGGGGTTAACTCCTACGAGCAGTACTTC. Residues: CASGPSRGVNSYEQYF. The full variable domain, with the rest looked up from reference TRBV7-9 and TRBJ2-7, is DTGVSQNPRHKITKRGQNVTFRCDPISEHNRLYWYRQTLGQGPEFLTYFQNEAQLEKSRLLSDRFSAERPKGSFSTLEIQRTEQGDSAMYLCASGPSRGVNSYEQYFGPGTRLTVT.

This clonotype was picked up many times. The genes are TRBV28 and TRBJ2-1; 10 bases fit TRBD2. The length of the CDR3 is 15 residues. The J segment lost 6 bases and the V segment lost 5 bases, leaving 7 bases of the junction unmatched. Germline CDR1 reads MDHEN; CDR2 reads SYDVKM. The CDR3 bases are TGTGCCAGCAGTAAACTAGCGGGAATACCCAATGAGCAGTTCTTC. This gives the protein CASSKLAGIPNEQFF.

This clonotype has a handful of counts. V usage is TRBV28 and J usage is TRBJ1-5; D might be TRBD1 (6 bases). Trimming cost V 6 bases and J 5 bases, with 11 bases left between them. Germline assignment: CDR1 MDHEN and CDR2 SYDVKM. The CDR3 is 13 amino acids. The CDR3 DNA reads TGTGCCAGCAGCGACAGGTTGGATCAGCCCCAGCATTTT. Translating gives CASSDRLDQPQHF.

The J gene is TRBJ2-3, the V gene TRBV27; D not resolved. The V end lost 5 bases, the J end lost 6 bases, and 15 bases lay between the germline ends. Germline-derived CDR1 and CDR2 are MNHEY and SMNVEV (reference sequence). This CDR3 region has 14 residues. CDR3: CASSTMAAWDTQYF. CDR3 DNA: TGTGCCAGCAGTACCATGGCGGCCTGGGATACGCAGTATTTT.

The V gene is TRBV20-1, the J gene TRBJ2-3; D is unresolved. Per germline, CDR1 DFQATT and CDR2 SNEGSKA (reference sequence). Trimming stripped 3 bases from V and 2 bases from J, with 21 bases between. The length of the CDR3 is 17 residues. CDR3 nucleotides: TGCAGTGCTAGGCGCCTAGTGTCGGCGGATCTCACAGATACGCAGTATTTT. Its protein is CSARRLVSADLTDTQYF.

The chain couples TRBV6-2 or TRBV6-3 to TRBJ2-5; D perhaps matches TRBD2 (5 bases). The CDR3 covers 15 residues. V was cut by 2 bases and J by 4 bases, with 14 bases left in between. The V gene's germline CDR1 is MNHEY and CDR2 SVGEGT. The CDR3 DNA reads TGTGCCAGCAGTTACAGCGGCTCCCTGGGAGAGACCCAGTACTTC. Protein: CASSYSGSLGETQYF.

This clonotype was seen more than once but under ten times. The genes are TRBV4-3 and TRBJ1-2, with unresolved D. Trimming left V 5 bases short and J 2 bases short, with 18 bases between. CDR3 size: 16 residues. Germline loops: CDR1 LGHNA, CDR2 YSLEER. The CDR3 DNA reads as TGCGCCAGCAGCAAGGGATCGGTCGCTGGGAACTATGGCTACACCTTC. Amino acid sequence: CASSKGSVAGNYGYTF.

This clonotype was seen a handful of times. This chain links TRBV15 with TRBJ2-3; 14 bases are a match to TRBD2. CDR1 is LNHNV, CDR2 YYDKDF, per germline (reference sequence). The ends lost 3 bases at V and 5 bases at J; junction bases unmatched: 4. The CDR3 has 16 amino acids. Written as DNA, the CDR3 is TGTGCCACCAGCAGGGGACTAGCGGGAGAGGAAGATACGCAGTATTTT. Translating gives CATSRGLAGEEDTQYF.

The chain has TRBV20-1 and TRBJ2-7, with 12 bases matching TRBD2. The germline CDR1 and CDR2 sequences are DFQATT and SNEGSKA (reference sequence). The CDR3 runs to 14 residues. The V gene end was trimmed by 5 bases and the J gene end by 3 bases; junction bases not matched to a gene: 5. The CDR3 sequence is CSAGMTSGSYEQYF. CDR3 coding DNA: TGCAGTGCTGGAATGACTAGCGGGAGCTACGAGCAGTACTTC.

This clonotype came up a few times. V gene TRBV6-1 combines with J gene TRBJ2-1; 8 nucleotides match TRBD2. The V segment lost 5 bases and the J segment 4 bases; nucleotides outside the gene matches: 10. This CDR3 has 16 residues. Germline V lookup: CDR1 MNHNS, CDR2 SASEGT. The CDR3 nucleotides read TGTGCCAGCAGTCCTCTAGCGGGCGGGGGGTACAATGAGCAGTTCTTC. As protein: CASSPLAGGGYNEQFF.

V and J are TRBV9 and TRBJ1-1, with unresolved D. The CDR3 is 15 amino acids. Germline V gene data show CDR1 as SGDLS and CDR2 as YYNGEE. V was clipped by 0 bases and J by 2 bases, with 11 bases between them. The CDR3 nucleotides read TGTGCCAGCAGCGTAGGCTCAGGAGACAACACTGAAGCTTTCTTT. Its protein is CASSVGSGDNTEAFF.

This rearrangement joins TRBV15 to TRBJ2-7, with 9 bases matching TRBD2. Germline CDR1 and CDR2: LNHNV and YYDKDF (reference sequence). The V segment lost 2 bases and the J segment 5 bases; nucleotides outside the gene matches: 13. CDR3 length: 17 amino acids. The CDR3 loop reads CATSRRAGGPLSNEQYF. Here the CDR3 DNA reads TGTGCCACCAGCAGAAGGGCGGGAGGGCCTCTGTCCAACGAGCAGTACTTC.

This sequence joins TRBV7-2 and TRBJ1-6, with D unclear. The CDR3 sequence is 14 residues long. Per the germline V gene, CDR1 is SGHTA and CDR2 is FQGNSA. Trimming pared 0 bases from V and 5 bases from J, leaving 5 bases between. The CDR3 DNA follows: TGTGCCAGCAGCTTAGCCCTGGATAATTCACCCCTCCACTTT. This encodes CASSLALDNSPLHF.

This CDR3 reads CASSPLVDKGGYTF. The CDR3 region has the DNA TGCGCCAGCAGCCCCCTGGTGGACAAGGGAGGCTACACCTTC. The chain combines TRBV4-1 with TRBJ1-2, with a tentative D call TRBD1 (5 bases). This CDR3 has 14 amino acids. Trimming took 4 bases from V and 8 from J, leaving 17 bases between them. Germline V gene data show CDR1 as MGHRA and CDR2 as YSYEKL.

The J gene is TRBJ2-7, the V gene TRBV3-1; possible D gene TRBD2, 5 bases. V lost 1 base to trimming and J lost 2 bases, with 18 bases between them. The germline V gene has CDR1 LGHDT and CDR2 YNNKEL (reference sequence). The CDR3 consists of 17 residues. The CDR3 DNA is TGTGCCAGCAGCCAAGTACATCCTGAGGACTGCCCCTACGAGCAGTACTTC. As protein: CASSQVHPEDCPYEQYF.

This clonotype has just a few counts. The V gene is TRBV28, the J gene TRBJ2-7, with 9 positions matching TRBD2. Per germline, CDR1 MDHEN and CDR2 SYDVKM. The CDR3 loop spans 15 amino acids. The junction had 7 bases not matched to a gene; V was cut back by 1 base and J by 6 bases. CDR3 sequence reads: CASSLFGLARGEQYF. The CDR3 DNA follows: TGTGCCAGCAGTTTATTTGGACTAGCGAGAGGCGAGCAGTACTTC.